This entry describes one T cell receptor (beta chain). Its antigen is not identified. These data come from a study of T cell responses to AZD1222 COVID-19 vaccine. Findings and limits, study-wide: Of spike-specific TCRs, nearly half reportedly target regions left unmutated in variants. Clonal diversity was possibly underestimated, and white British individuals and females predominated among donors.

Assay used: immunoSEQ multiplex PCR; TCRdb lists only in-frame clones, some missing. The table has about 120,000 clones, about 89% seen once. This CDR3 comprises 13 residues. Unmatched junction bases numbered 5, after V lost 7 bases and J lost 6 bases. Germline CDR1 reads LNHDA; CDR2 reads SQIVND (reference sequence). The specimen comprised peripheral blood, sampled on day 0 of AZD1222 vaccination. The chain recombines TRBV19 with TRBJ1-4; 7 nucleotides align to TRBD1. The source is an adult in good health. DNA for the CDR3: TGTGCCAGTAAGGGGGACAGACATGAAAAACTGTTTTTT. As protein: CASKGDRHEKLFF.